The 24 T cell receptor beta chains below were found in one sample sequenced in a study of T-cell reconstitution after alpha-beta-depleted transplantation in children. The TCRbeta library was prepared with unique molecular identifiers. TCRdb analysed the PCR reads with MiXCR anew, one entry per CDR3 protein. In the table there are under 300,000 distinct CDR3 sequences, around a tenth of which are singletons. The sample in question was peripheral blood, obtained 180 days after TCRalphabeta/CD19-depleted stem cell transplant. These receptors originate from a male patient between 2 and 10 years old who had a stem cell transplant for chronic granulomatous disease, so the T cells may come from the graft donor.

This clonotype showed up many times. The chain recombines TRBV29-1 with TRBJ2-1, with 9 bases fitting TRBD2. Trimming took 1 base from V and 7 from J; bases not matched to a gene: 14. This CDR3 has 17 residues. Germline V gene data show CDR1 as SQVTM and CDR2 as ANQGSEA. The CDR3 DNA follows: TGCAGCGTTGAAGTACTCCTTACGGCGGGAGGGCTTAATGAGCAGTTCTTC. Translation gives CSVEVLLTAGGLNEQFF.

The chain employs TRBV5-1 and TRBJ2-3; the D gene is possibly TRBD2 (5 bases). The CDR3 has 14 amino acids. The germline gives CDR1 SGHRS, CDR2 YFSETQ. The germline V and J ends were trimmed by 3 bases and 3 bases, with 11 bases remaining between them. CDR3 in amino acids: CASSYGSGTDTQYF. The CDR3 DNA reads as TGCGCCAGCAGCTACGGGTCGGGGACAGATACGCAGTATTTT. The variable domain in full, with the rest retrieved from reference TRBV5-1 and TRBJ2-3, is KAGVTQTPRYLIKTRGQQVTLSCSPISGHRSVSWYQQTPGQGLQFLFEYFSETQRNKGNFPGRFSGRQFSNSRSEMNVSTLELGDSALYLCASSYGSGTDTQYFGPGTRLTVL.

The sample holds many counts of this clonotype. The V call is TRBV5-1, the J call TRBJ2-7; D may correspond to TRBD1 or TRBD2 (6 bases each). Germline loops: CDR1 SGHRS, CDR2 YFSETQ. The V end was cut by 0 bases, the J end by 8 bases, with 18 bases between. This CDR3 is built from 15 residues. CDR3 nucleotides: TGCGCCAGCAGCTTGGTAACGGGGGCTTCTACGCAGCAGTACTTC. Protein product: CASSLVTGASTQQYF.

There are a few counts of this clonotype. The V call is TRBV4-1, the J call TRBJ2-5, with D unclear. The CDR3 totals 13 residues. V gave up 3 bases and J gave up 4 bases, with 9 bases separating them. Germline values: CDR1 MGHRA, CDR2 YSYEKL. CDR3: CASSHLLGETQYF. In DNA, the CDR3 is TGCGCCAGCAGCCATCTCTTAGGAGAGACCCAGTACTTC.

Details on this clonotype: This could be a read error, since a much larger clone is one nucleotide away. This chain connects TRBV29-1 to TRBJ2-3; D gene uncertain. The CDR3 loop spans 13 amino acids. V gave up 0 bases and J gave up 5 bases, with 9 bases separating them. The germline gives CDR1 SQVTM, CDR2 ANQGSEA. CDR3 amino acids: CSVEDTNRDTQYF. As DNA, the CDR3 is TGCAGCGTTGAAGACACAAACAGAGATACGCAGTATTTT.

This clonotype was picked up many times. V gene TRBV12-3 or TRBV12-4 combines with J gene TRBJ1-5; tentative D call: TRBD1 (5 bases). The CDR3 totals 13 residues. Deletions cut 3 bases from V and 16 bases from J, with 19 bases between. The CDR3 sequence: CASSLIEDSLRHF. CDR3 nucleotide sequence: TGTGCCAGCAGTTTGATAGAAGACAGCCTTAGACATTTT.

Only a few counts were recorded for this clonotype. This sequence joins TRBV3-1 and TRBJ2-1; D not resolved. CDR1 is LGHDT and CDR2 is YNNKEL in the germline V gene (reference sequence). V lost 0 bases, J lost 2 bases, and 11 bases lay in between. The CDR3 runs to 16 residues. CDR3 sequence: CASSQDLGPTYNEQFF. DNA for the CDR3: TGTGCCAGCAGCCAAGACTTGGGTCCGACCTACAATGAGCAGTTCTTC.

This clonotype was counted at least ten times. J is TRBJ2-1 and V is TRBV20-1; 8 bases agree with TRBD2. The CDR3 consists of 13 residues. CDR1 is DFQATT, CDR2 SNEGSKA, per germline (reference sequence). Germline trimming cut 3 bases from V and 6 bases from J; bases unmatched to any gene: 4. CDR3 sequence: CSASPGGRNEQFF. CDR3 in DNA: TGCAGTGCTAGCCCGGGGGGGCGCAATGAGCAGTTCTTC.

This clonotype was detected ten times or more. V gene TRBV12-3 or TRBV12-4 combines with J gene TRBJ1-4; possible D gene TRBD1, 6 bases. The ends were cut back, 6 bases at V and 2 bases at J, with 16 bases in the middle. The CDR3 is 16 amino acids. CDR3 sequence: CASSTDRGWTNEKLFF. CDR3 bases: TGTGCCAGCAGCACGGACAGAGGATGGACTAATGAAAAACTGTTTTTT.

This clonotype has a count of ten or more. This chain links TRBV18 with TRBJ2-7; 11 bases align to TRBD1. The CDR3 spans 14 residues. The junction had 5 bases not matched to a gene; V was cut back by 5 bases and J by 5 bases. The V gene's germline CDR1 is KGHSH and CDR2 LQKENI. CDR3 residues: CASSRWTGGNEQYF. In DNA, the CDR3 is TGTGCCAGCTCAAGATGGACAGGGGGCAACGAGCAGTACTTC.

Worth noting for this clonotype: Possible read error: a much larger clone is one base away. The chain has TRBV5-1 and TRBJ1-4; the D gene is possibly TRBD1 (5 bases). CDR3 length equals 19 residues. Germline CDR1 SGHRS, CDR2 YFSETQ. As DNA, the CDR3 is TGCGCCAGCAGCTTGGGTCCCGTGGGACCAGGAGGAAAGAATGAAAACCTGTTTTTT. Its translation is CASSLGPVGPGGKNENLFF.

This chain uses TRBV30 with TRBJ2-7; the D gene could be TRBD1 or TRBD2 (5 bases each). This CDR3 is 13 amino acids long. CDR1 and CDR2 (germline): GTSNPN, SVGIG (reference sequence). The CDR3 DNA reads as TGTGCTGGAGGTTGGAAGGGGCCCTACGAGCAGTACTTC. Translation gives CAGGWKGPYEQYF.

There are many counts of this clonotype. The CDR3 DNA is TGTGCCAGCAGTTACCAGGTGGGGTACTCCTACGAGCAGTACTTC. This sequence encodes CASSYQVGYSYEQYF. This chain joins TRBV6-5 and TRBJ2-7; no clear D gene. Germline V lookup: CDR1 MNHEY, CDR2 SVGAGI. Trimming pared 2 bases from V and 0 bases from J, leaving 11 bases between. This CDR3 comprises 15 residues.

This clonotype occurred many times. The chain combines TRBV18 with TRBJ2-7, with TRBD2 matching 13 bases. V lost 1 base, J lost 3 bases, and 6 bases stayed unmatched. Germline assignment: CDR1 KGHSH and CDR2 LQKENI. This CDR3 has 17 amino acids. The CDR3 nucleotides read TGTGCCAGCTCACCACTTAATGGACTAGCGGGAGTCTACGAGCAGTACTTC. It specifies CASSPLNGLAGVYEQYF.

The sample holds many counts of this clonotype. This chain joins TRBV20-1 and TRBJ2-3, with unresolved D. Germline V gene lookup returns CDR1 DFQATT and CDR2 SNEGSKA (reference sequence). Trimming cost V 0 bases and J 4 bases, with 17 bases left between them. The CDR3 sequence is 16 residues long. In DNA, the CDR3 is TGCAGTGCTAGAGATCGTGGCGTAAGAAGGGCAGATACGCAGTATTTT. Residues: CSARDRGVRRADTQYF.

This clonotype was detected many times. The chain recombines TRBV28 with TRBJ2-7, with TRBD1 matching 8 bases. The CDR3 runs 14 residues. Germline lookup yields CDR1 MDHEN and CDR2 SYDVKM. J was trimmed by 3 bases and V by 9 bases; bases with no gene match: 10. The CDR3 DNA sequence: TGTGCCAGTAGGACAGGGCCCCAATTCTACGAGCAGTACTTC. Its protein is CASRTGPQFYEQYF.

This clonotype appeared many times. CDR3 DNA sequence: TGTGCCAGCAGGGGTAGAGGGGGGATCACAGATACGCAGTATTTT. Its translation: CASRGRGGITDTQYF. The chain has TRBV28 and TRBJ2-3, with D perhaps given as TRBD1 or TRBD2 (6 bases each). V lost 6 bases, J lost 2 bases, and 15 bases lay in between. Germline-derived CDR1 and CDR2 are MDHEN and SYDVKM. This CDR3 spans 15 amino acids.

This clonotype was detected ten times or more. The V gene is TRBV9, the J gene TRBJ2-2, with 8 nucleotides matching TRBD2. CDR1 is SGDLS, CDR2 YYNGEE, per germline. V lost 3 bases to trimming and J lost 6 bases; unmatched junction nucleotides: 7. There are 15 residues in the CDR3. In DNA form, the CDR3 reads TGTGCCAGCAGCGCCCAGCGACTAGCGTCCGGGGAGCTGTTTTTT. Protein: CASSAQRLASGELFF.

CDR3 loop: CASSLRDRGRANYGYTF. In nucleotides, the CDR3 is TGTGCCAGCAGTTTACGGGACAGGGGGCGAGCTAACTATGGCTACACCTTC. This rearrangement joins TRBV28 to TRBJ1-2; 12 nucleotides match TRBD1. The CDR3 is 17 residues long. The germline CDR1 and CDR2 sequences are MDHEN and SYDVKM. Germline trimming cut 2 bases from V and 0 bases from J; bases unmatched to any gene: 4.

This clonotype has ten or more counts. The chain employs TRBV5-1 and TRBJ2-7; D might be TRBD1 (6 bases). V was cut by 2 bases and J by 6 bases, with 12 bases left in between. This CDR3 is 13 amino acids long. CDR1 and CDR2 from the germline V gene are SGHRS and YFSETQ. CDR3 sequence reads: CASSLLQGSEQYF. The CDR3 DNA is TGCGCCAGCAGCTTATTACAGGGTTCCGAGCAGTACTTC.

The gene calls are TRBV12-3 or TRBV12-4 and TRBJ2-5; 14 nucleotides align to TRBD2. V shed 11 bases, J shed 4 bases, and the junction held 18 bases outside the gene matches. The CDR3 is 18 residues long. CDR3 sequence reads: CALTPGTSGRMGGETQYF. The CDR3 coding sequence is TGTGCCCTCACTCCGGGGACTAGCGGGAGAATGGGAGGAGAGACCCAGTACTTC.

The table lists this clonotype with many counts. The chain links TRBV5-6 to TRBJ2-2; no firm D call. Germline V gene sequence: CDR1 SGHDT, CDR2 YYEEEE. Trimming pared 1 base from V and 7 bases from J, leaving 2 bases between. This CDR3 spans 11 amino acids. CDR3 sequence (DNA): TGTGCCAGCAGCTTGTTCGGGGAGCTGTTTTTT. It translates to CASSLFGELFF.

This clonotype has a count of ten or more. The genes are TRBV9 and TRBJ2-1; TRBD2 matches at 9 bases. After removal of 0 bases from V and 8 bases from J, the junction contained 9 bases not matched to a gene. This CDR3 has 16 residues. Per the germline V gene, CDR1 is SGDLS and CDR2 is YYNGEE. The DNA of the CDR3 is TGTGCCAGCAGCGTAGCCCCCGCGGGAGGGCGGGATGAGCAGTTCTTC. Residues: CASSVAPAGGRDEQFF. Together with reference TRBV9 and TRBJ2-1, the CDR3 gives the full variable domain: DSGVTQTPKHLITATGQRVTLRCSPRSGDLSVYWYQQSLDQGLQFLIQYYNGEERAKGNILERFSAQQFPDLHSELNLSSLELGDSALYFCASSVAPAGGRDEQFFGPGTRLTVL.

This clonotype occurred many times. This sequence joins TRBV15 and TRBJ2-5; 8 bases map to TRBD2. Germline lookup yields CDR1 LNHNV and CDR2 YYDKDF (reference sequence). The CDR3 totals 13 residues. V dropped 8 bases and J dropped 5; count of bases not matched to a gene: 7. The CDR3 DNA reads TGTGCCACCGGTACGGCGGGAGGTGAGACCCAGTACTTC. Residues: CATGTAGGETQYF.